Presented here are 17 T cell receptor beta chains from one specimen sequenced in a study of T cells in Graves' hyperthyroidism and ophthalmopathy. It was RNA transcripts that yielded the amplified TCR beta CDR3 regions. First-round RT-PCR of the TCR CDR3 relied on the HTBI primer set. One entry per CDR3 protein, called by TCRdb with MiXCR from the multiplex PCR reads. The sample has about 400,000 distinct CDR3 sequences, 11% to 15% seen once. The source material was blood. Receptors were obtained from a man aged 50 to 60 with Graves' ophthalmopathy.

This clonotype came up many times. J is TRBJ2-4 and V is TRBV7-3; D perhaps matches TRBD1 (5 bases). Germline assignment: CDR1 SGHTA and CDR2 FQGTGA. V was pared by 5 bases and J by 0 bases, with 14 bases between. There are 16 residues in the CDR3. The CDR3 spells CASSLPGNLAKNIQYF. For the CDR3, the DNA is TGTGCCAGCAGCCTCCCAGGGAACCTAGCCAAAAACATTCAGTACTTC. Supplemented by reference TRBV7-3 and TRBJ2-4, the full variable domain reads GAGVSQTPSNKVTEKGKYVELRCDPISGHTALYWYRQSLGQGPEFLIYFQGTGAADDSGLPNDRFFAVRPEGSVSTLKIQRTERGDSAVYLCASSLPGNLAKNIQYFGAGTRLSVL.

This clonotype was seen a handful of times. A much larger clone differs from this one at a single base, so this may be a read error. V and J are TRBV30 and TRBJ2-3; D perhaps matches TRBD2 (6 bases). The CDR3 sequence is 14 residues long. Germline CDR1 is GTSNPN and CDR2 is SVGIG (reference sequence). DNA of the CDR3: TGTGCCAGGGCCGAAACAACTAGCACAAATACGCAGTATTTT. As protein: CARAETTSTNTQYF.

The V and J genes are TRBV7-3 and TRBJ2-2, with 7 bases that match TRBD1. Germline values: CDR1 SGHTA, CDR2 FQGTGA. V shed 3 bases and J 5 bases; nucleotides not matched to a gene: 3. This CDR3 spans 14 amino acids. CDR3 nucleotides: TGTGCCAGCAGCTTTACGACAGGGACCGGGGAGCTGTTTTTT. This codes for CASSFTTGTGELFF.

This clonotype was seen many times. The V gene is TRBV11-3, the J gene TRBJ2-1, with D tentatively TRBD2 (5 bases). Germline loops: CDR1 SGHNT, CDR2 YENEEA. CDR3 length equals 13 residues. The V and J ends lost 5 bases and 7 bases respectively, with 12 bases between them. CDR3: CASSPPTRNEQFF. CDR3 nucleotide sequence: TGTGCCAGCAGCCCCCCCACTAGGAATGAGCAGTTCTTC.

The sample holds a few counts of this clonotype. This chain joins TRBV19 and TRBJ2-2, with D unresolved. Germline V gene sequence: CDR1 LNHDA, CDR2 SQIVND (reference sequence). This CDR3 region has 14 residues. V dropped 8 bases and J dropped 0 bases, with 10 bases sitting between them. The CDR3 here is CASRTLPNTGELFF. In DNA form, the CDR3 reads TGTGCCAGTCGGACCCTGCCGAACACCGGGGAGCTGTTTTTT.

The chain joins TRBV30 to TRBJ1-4, with D tentatively TRBD1 (5 bases). Germline CDR1 and CDR2: GTSNPN and SVGIG (reference sequence). This CDR3 is built from 11 residues. V dropped 3 bases and J dropped 15 bases, with 14 bases sitting between them. The CDR3 DNA reads as TGTGCCTGGAGGGGGGACCGGAGTTTGTTTTTT. As protein: CAWRGDRSLFF.

This clonotype was picked up a small number of times. The chain joins TRBV12-3 or TRBV12-4 to TRBJ2-7; TRBD2 aligns across 8 bases. There are 17 residues in the CDR3. The V gene end was trimmed by 2 bases and the J gene end by 4 bases; junction bases not matched to a gene: 13. The CDR3 region is CASSLRVTGLVLYEQYF. The DNA for the CDR3 is TGTGCCAGCAGTTTACGGGTGACGGGACTAGTCTTGTACGAGCAGTACTTC.

In this sample, this clonotype turned up a few times. The rearrangement links TRBV6-2 or TRBV6-3 to TRBJ2-1, with no clear D. V lost 0 bases to trimming and J lost 4 bases, with 7 bases between them. CDR3 length: 14 residues. The germline CDR1 and CDR2 sequences are MNHEY and SVGEGT. The CDR3 DNA follows: TGTGCCAGCAGTTACTCGCAGTTTTACAATGAGCAGTTCTTC. Protein: CASSYSQFYNEQFF.

This clonotype showed up many times. J is TRBJ1-2 and V is TRBV6-1, with D uncertain. V dropped 10 bases and J dropped 6 bases, with 21 bases sitting between them. Germline V gene lookup returns CDR1 MNHNS and CDR2 SASEGT. The CDR3 contains 14 residues. The CDR3 protein is CAIRDISRADGYTF. CDR3 nucleotides: TGTGCCATAAGAGACATCTCTCGTGCGGATGGCTACACCTTC.

In this sample, this clonotype turned up a few times. V gene TRBV6-1 combines with J gene TRBJ1-4; maybe TRBD1 (6 bases). This CDR3 has 14 residues. The germline gives CDR1 MNHNS, CDR2 SASEGT. V was trimmed by 5 bases and J by 5 bases, leaving 12 bases between them. CDR3 amino acids: CASSWVGGNEKLFF. The CDR3 coding sequence is TGTGCCAGCAGTTGGGTAGGGGGAAATGAAAAACTGTTTTTT.

This clonotype was seen many times. The gene calls are TRBV28 and TRBJ2-7; D possibly corresponds to TRBD1 (6 bases). The length of the CDR3 is 14 residues. The V gene's germline CDR1 is MDHEN and CDR2 SYDVKM. V was trimmed by 3 bases and J by 2 bases, leaving 11 bases between them. The CDR3, as DNA: TGTGCCAGCAGTTTCCGGGACAAAACCTACGAGCAGTACTTC. This sequence encodes CASSFRDKTYEQYF.

The chain uses TRBV19 and TRBJ1-2; D is unclear. There are 12 residues in the CDR3. Trimming left V 8 bases short and J 0 bases short, with 7 bases between. The germline CDR1 and CDR2 sequences are LNHDA and SQIVND (reference sequence). DNA for the CDR3: TGTGCCAGTTTCGGAGCTAACTATGGCTACACCTTC. Residues: CASFGANYGYTF.

In this sample, this clonotype turned up many times. CDR3 in amino acids: CASSSLRDRNTGELFF. CDR3 nucleotides: TGCGCCAGCAGCTCCCTCCGGGACCGAAACACCGGGGAGCTGTTTTTT. This chain links TRBV4-1 with TRBJ2-2; D could derive from TRBD1 or TRBD2 (5 bases each). The CDR3 is made up of 16 amino acids. CDR1 and CDR2 (germline): MGHRA, YSYEKL. Between the trimmed V and J ends, which lost 5 bases and 2 bases, there was a span of 15 bases.

This clonotype was detected ten times or more. The chain uses TRBV6-1 and TRBJ2-1; 7 nucleotides align to TRBD2. Germline values: CDR1 MNHNS, CDR2 SASEGT. After removal of 8 bases from V and 9 bases from J, the junction contained 13 bases not matched to a gene. CDR3 size: 14 residues. This CDR3 reads CASSMTSTNREQFF. The CDR3 bases are TGTGCCAGCTCCATGACTAGCACCAACCGTGAGCAGTTCTTC.

This clonotype has only a few counts. The V call is TRBV15, the J call TRBJ1-1; D is possibly TRBD1 (5 bases). V was pared by 1 base and J by 4 bases, with 19 bases between. The CDR3 spans 17 residues. Germline V gene data show CDR1 as LNHNV and CDR2 as YYDKDF (reference sequence). DNA of the CDR3: TGTGCCACCAGCAGAGTAGAGCGCCGCAGGGTAAGCACTGAAGCTTTCTTT. Translation: CATSRVERRRVSTEAFF. The whole variable domain, remainder taken from reference TRBV15 and TRBJ1-1, is DAMVIQNPRYQVTQFGKPVTLSCSQTLNHNVMYWYQQKSSQAPKLLFHYYDKDFNNEADTPDNFQSRRPNTSFCFLDIRSPGLGDTAMYLCATSRVERRRVSTEAFFGQGTRLTVV.

This clonotype was picked up many times. The rearrangement joins TRBV7-3 to TRBJ2-1; TRBD2 might be the D (5 bases). V lost 6 bases to trimming and J lost 4 bases, with 10 bases between them. The CDR3 is 13 residues long. CDR1 is SGHTA and CDR2 is FQGTGA in the germline V gene. The CDR3: CASSYGEYNEQFF. The CDR3 region has the DNA TGTGCCAGCAGTTACGGGGAATACAATGAGCAGTTCTTC.

At least ten counts were recorded for this clonotype. The CDR3: CASSQDSTYGYTF. The CDR3 DNA reads TGTGCCAGCAGCCAAGACAGCACCTATGGCTACACCTTC. V gene TRBV3-1 combines with J gene TRBJ1-2; D unclear. This CDR3 spans 13 amino acids. V lost 0 bases and J lost 4, with 6 bases in between. The germline V gene encodes CDR1 LGHDT and CDR2 YNNKEL (reference sequence).